This T cell receptor (beta chain) emerged from a study of T cells in Graves' hyperthyroidism and ophthalmopathy. Overall study: The initial diagnosis was the point when peripheral blood was collected, ahead of any treatment.

Researchers took RNA transcripts and amplified the TCR beta CDR3 regions from them. Initially, a first-round RT-PCR of the TCR CDR3 employed the HTBI primer set. TCRdb called the multiplex PCR reads again in MiXCR, with one record for every CDR3 protein. Of approximately 740,000 distinct CDR3 sequences listed, 14% are singletons. Patients aged 18 to 65 with hyperthyroidism were newly diagnosed, with duration under 2 months. Uncontrolled infection, other autoimmune disease, pregnancy and lactation each barred patients from inclusion. Diagnosis rested on symptoms, serum thyroxine and TRAb, thyroid ultrasound, and orbital computed tomography. CDR1 is SNHLY and CDR2 is FYNNEI in the germline V gene. The V and J ends lost 6 bases and 0 bases, in that order; junction bases with no gene match: 8. The CDR3 is made up of 16 amino acids. This clonotype has a handful of counts.

The sample taken for sequencing was blood. The chain couples TRBV2 to TRBJ1-1, with 9 positions matching TRBD1. This sequence originates from a woman aged 18-29 years with Graves' hyperthyroidism. The CDR3 is CASRGPQGALNTEAFF. The DNA for the CDR3 is TGTGCCAGCAGGGGTCCACAGGGGGCCTTGAACACTGAAGCTTTCTTT.